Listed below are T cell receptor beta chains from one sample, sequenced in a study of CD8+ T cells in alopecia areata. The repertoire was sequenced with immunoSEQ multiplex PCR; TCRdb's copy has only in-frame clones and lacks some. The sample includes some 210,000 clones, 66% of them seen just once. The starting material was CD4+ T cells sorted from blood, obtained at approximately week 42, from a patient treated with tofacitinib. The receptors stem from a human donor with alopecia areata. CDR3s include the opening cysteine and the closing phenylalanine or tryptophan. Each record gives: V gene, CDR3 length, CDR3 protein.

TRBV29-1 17 CSVEDLAGQGGTGELFF
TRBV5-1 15 CASSIGAGNTGELFF
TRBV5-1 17 CASSSPGTSGGGGTQYF
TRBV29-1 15 CSVAHRQVMNTEAFF
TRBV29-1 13 CSVGLAGRETQYF
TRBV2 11 CASSVRYEQYF
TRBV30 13 CAWSYQGLEPQHF
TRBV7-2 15 CASSTVRGTGREQFF
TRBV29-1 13 CSVKGALNTEAFF
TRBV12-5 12 CASGPRDGPQHF
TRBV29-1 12 CSVGPGGNEQFF
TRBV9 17 CASSVAHSGGTQETQYF
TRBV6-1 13 CASSGTGRQPQHF
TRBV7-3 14 CASSPTGGWTEAFF
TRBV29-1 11 CSVQRAAGAFF
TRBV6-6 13 CASSYDVPPGYTF
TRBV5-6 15 CASSLDLLAVYGYTF
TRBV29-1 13 CSVGVDRAYGYTF
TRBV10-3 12 CAITDRGNGYTF
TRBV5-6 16 CASSLYAGQGTQPQHF
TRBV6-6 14 CATRGGAILETQYF
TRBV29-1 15 CSVVRTGGKNTEAFF
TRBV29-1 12 CSVGQTGTEAFF
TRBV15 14 CATMPGPSSYEQYF